This entry concerns a single T cell receptor (beta chain). Its antigen is as yet unknown. The source of the sample is a study of shared clonotypes between healthy human individuals. Study-wide background: Donor composition was two women and a few men, aged 18 to 49. Each donor's CD4 naive and CD4 memory cells filled three plates apiece, CD8 naive two, and CD8 memory one.

Overall study findings and caveats: All-four-donor shared clonotypes had higher generation probabilities than non-shared clonotypes did.

The germline V and J ends were trimmed by 4 bases and 4 bases, with 20 bases remaining between them. Looked up from germline, CDR1 is MDHEN and CDR2 is SYDVKM. The CDR3 totals 17 residues. Deep was the level used in running the assay. Assay used: immunoSEQ multiplex PCR; TCRdb lists only in-frame clones, some missing. The repertoire consists of more than 900,000 clones, with 75% to 80% occurring once and the leading ten covering roughly 0.61%. This chain connects TRBV28 to TRBJ1-5, with a possible D match to TRBD1 (6 bases). The sample was memory CD4+ T cells from PBMCs. Subset given: CD45RA-negative fraction. This clonotype was obtained from a young man in good health. Some clones in this sample may be carry-over from other donors' samples. This CDR3 reads CASSSPTQGKGNQPQHF. Here the CDR3 DNA reads TGTGCCAGCAGTTCTCCCACTCAGGGGAAGGGAAATCAGCCCCAGCATTTT. The whole variable domain, filled in from reference TRBV28 and TRBJ1-5, reads DVKVTQSSRYLVKRTGEKVFLECVQDMDHENMFWYRQDPGLGLRLIYFSYDVKMKEKGDIPEGYSVSREKKERFSLILESASTNQTSMYLCASSSPTQGKGNQPQHFGDGTRLSIL.